This T cell receptor beta chain was obtained from a study of blood T cell repertoires in COVID-19. This CDR3 has 14 residues. J lost 3 bases, V lost 5 bases, and 4 bases had no gene match. The germline V gene encodes CDR1 SGHTA and CDR2 FQGNSA. Profiling relied on immunoSEQ multiplex PCR, and the TCRdb table lists in-frame clones only, not all of them. The data show 310,000 or so clones, around 82% seen once. The receptor was isolated from a woman aged 45-65 years with acute or convalescent COVID-19. The sample comprised peripheral blood. The chain couples TRBV7-2 to TRBJ2-7, with TRBD2 identical over 10 bases. CDR3 sequence: CASSERTSGYEQYF. CDR3 nucleotides: TGTGCCAGCAGCGAGAGGACTAGCGGCTACGAGCAGTACTTC.